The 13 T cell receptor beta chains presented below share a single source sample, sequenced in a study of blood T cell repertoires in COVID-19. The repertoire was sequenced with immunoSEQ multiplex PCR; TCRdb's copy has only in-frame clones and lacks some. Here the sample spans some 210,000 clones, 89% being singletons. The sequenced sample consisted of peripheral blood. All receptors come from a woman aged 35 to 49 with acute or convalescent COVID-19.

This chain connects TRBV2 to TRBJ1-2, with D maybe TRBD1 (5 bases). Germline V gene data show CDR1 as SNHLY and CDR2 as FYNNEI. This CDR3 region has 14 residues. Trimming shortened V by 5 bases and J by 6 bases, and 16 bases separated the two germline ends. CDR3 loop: CASSPLGGVDGYTF. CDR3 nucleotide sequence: TGTGCCAGCAGTCCTCTGGGAGGGGTCGATGGCTACACCTTC.

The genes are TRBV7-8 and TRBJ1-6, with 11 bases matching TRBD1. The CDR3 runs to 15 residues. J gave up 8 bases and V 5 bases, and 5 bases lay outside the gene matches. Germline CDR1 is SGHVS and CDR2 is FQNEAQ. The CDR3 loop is CASSPGQGGYSPLHF. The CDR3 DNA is TGTGCCAGCAGCCCGGGACAGGGGGGGTATTCACCCCTCCACTTT.

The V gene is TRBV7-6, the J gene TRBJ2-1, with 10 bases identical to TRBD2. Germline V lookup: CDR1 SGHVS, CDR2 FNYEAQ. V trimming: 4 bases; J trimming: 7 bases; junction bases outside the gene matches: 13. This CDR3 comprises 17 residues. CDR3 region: CASSSTGTSVVGNEQFF. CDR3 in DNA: TGTGCCAGCAGCTCAACCGGGACTAGCGTTGTGGGGAATGAGCAGTTCTTC.

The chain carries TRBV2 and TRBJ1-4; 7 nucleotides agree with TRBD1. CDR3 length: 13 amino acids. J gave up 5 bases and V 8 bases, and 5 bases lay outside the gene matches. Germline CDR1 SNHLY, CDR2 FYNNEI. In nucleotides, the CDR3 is TGTGCCAGCGGGGGACAGACCAATGAAAAACTGTTTTTT. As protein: CASGGQTNEKLFF.

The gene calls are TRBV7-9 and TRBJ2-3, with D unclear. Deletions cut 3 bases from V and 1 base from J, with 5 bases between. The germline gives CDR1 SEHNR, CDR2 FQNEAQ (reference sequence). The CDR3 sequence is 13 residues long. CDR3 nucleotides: TGTGCCAGCAGCTTTAGCCGCACAGATACGCAGTATTTT. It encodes CASSFSRTDTQYF.

The CDR3 DNA reads TGTGCCACCAGTGATGCCCAGACTGATTCTGGCTACACCTTC. It codes for CATSDAQTDSGYTF. This chain uses TRBV24-1 with TRBJ1-2; D not resolved. V was trimmed by 3 bases and J by 7 bases, leaving 14 bases between them. The CDR3 consists of 14 residues. The germline V gene has CDR1 KGHDR and CDR2 SFDVKD.

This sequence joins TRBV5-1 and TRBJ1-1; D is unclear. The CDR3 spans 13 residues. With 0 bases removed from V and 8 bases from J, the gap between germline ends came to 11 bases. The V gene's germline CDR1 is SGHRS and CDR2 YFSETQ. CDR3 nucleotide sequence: TGCGCCAGCAGCTTGGTGGCTTCTTGGGAAGCTTTCTTT. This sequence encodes CASSLVASWEAFF.

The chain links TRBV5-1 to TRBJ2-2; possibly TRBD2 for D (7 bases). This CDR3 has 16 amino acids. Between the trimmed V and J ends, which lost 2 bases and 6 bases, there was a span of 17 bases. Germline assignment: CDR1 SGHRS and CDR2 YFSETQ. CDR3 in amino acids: CASSFTLGGQAGELFF. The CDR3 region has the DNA TGCGCCAGCAGCTTCACCCTCGGGGGGCAAGCCGGGGAGCTGTTTTTT.

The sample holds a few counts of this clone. The CDR3 reads CASSEADRDELFF. The CDR3 DNA follows: TGTGCCAGCAGTGAAGCAGACAGGGATGAGCTGTTTTTT. This chain links TRBV6-1 with TRBJ2-2; 7 bases map to TRBD1. CDR3 length equals 13 residues. The ends lost 0 bases at V and 11 bases at J; junction bases unmatched: 3. Germline V gene lookup returns CDR1 MNHNS and CDR2 SASEGT.

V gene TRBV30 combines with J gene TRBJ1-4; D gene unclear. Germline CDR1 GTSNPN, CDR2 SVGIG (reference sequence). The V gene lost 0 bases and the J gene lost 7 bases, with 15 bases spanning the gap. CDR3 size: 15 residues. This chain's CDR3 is CAWSVRDVSLEKLFF. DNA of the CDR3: TGTGCCTGGAGTGTTCGAGATGTAAGCCTTGAAAAACTGTTTTTT.

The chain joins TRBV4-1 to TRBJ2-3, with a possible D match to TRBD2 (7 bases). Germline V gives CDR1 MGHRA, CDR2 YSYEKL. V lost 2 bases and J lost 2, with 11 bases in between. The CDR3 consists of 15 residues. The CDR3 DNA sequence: TGCGCCAGCAGCCAAAGAGGGGGGGACACAGATACGCAGTATTTT. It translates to CASSQRGGDTDTQYF.

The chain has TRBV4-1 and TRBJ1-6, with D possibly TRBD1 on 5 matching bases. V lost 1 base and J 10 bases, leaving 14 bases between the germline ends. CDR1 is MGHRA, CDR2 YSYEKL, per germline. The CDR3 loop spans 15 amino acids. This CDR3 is CASSQGSGAKSPLHF. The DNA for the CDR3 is TGCGCCAGCAGCCAAGGATCTGGGGCGAAATCACCCCTCCACTTT.

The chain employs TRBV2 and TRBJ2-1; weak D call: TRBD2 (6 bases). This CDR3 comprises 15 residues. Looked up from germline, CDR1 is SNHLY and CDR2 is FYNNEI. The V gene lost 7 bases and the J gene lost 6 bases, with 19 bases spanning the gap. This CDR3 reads CASKRTGVFANEQFF. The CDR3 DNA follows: TGTGCCAGCAAACGGACGGGGGTGTTCGCCAATGAGCAGTTCTTC. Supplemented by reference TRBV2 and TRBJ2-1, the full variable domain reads EPEVTQTPSHQVTQMGQEVILRCVPISNHLYFYWYRQILGQKVEFLVSFYNNEISEKSEIFDDQFSVERPDGSNFTLKIRSTKLEDSAMYFCASKRTGVFANEQFFGPGTRLTVL.